What follows describes a single TCR beta chain. The CDR3 runs 13 residues. Germline loops: CDR1 MDHEN, CDR2 SYDVKM. V shed 3 bases and J shed 7 bases, with 12 bases lying between them. The record originates from a study of blood T cell repertoires in COVID-19. Clones were read by immunoSEQ multiplex PCR, and TCRdb kept only the in-frame ones, dropping some. This repertoire shows some 320,000 clones, more than 75% found once; its top ten account for approximately 7.8%. Specimen: peripheral blood. This rearrangement joins TRBV28 to TRBJ1-2; tentatively, D is TRBD1 (6 bases). The receptor comes from a woman between 50 and 59 years old who had recovered from COVID-19. Written as DNA, the CDR3 is TGTGCCAGCAGTTTGGGGGGGGCAGTTGGCTACACCTTC. Its translation is CASSLGGAVGYTF.